The present T cell receptor beta chain was sequenced within a study of Graves' ophthalmopathy and Graves' hyperthyroidism. Broader study findings: In blood appeared most of the expanded thyroid clonotypes whose frequency exceeded 0.001. The model's prediction of ophthalmopathy progression had about 70% sensitivity and approximately 77% specificity.

Having ophthalmopathy, the donors showed moderate-to-severe activity, CAS ≥3 and NOSPECS ≥4, with disease lasting under 3 months. The PBMCs originated from roughly 9.6 ml of fresh peripheral blood. The CDR3 has 13 residues. V was clipped by 2 bases and J by 4 bases, with 9 bases between them. Germline CDR1 MNHEY, CDR2 SVGAGI. RNA served as the template for amplifying TCR beta CDR3 regions. The first round was an RT-PCR with HTBI primers, and the second round was a multiplex PCR. In TCRdb, the multiplex PCR reads were re-called with MiXCR into one record per CDR3 protein. Of fewer than 600,000 distinct CDR3 sequences in the sample, about 15% were seen once. At least ten counts were recorded for this clonotype. The antigen remains undetermined.

The sample comprised blood. The chain carries TRBV6-5 and TRBJ2-7; tentative D call: TRBD2 (5 bases). The clonotype was recovered from a woman in her 30s with Graves' ophthalmopathy. The CDR3 nucleotides are TGTGCCAGCAGTTACGAGGGCCGGTACGAGCAGTACTTC. Translated: CASSYEGRYEQYF.